Shown below are 12 T cell receptor beta chains from a single sample sequenced in a study of T cells in Graves' hyperthyroidism and ophthalmopathy. Authors of the study amplified TCR beta CDR3 regions from RNA transcripts. RT-PCR in the first round (using the HTBI primer set) targeted the TCR CDR3. TCRdb re-analysed the multiplex PCR reads in MiXCR, keeping a single row per CDR3 protein. The sample includes 300,000 to 450,000 distinct CDR3 sequences, about a sixth of them seen just once. The specimen sequenced was blood. The source is a woman aged 18-29 years with Graves' hyperthyroidism that later progressed to Graves' ophthalmopathy.

In its sample, this clonotype was seen many times. The J gene is TRBJ2-1, the V gene TRBV7-3; no firm D call. V was shortened by 4 bases and J by 6 bases, with 13 bases between the two germline ends. CDR1 and CDR2 from the germline V gene are SGHTA and FQGTGA. CDR3 size: 14 residues. CDR3 region: CASSSGGGGNEQFF. In DNA, the CDR3 is TGTGCCAGCAGCTCCGGCGGTGGTGGCAATGAGCAGTTCTTC.

This clonotype was detected ten times or more. CDR3 sequence: CAWSWDSRNEQFF. CDR3 DNA: TGTGCCTGGAGTTGGGATTCGCGCAATGAGCAGTTCTTC. The chain combines TRBV30 with TRBJ2-1; D is uncertain. Germline assignment: CDR1 GTSNPN and CDR2 SVGIG (reference sequence). The CDR3 consists of 13 residues. Deletions cut 2 bases from V and 6 bases from J, with 11 bases between.

This clonotype was picked up a small number of times. The CDR3 here is CANSGGLAMDEQFF. The CDR3 DNA reads as TGTGCCAACAGTGGGGGACTAGCTATGGATGAGCAGTTCTTC. The rearrangement uses TRBV14 and TRBJ2-1; TRBD2 aligns across 9 bases. J lost 8 bases, V lost 10 bases, and 12 bases had no gene match. Germline V gene data show CDR1 as SGHDN and CDR2 as FVKESK. The CDR3 sequence is 14 residues long.

CDR3 loop: CAWSGLAMGYTF. The DNA of the CDR3 is TGTGCCTGGAGTGGACTCGCCATGGGCTACACCTTC. This chain connects TRBV30 to TRBJ1-2; the D is unclear. Trimming cost V 1 base and J 8 bases, with 11 bases left between them. This CDR3 spans 12 amino acids. Germline V CDR1 and CDR2: GTSNPN, SVGIG (reference sequence).

This clonotype was detected ten times or more. The chain carries TRBV10-3 and TRBJ1-1; D might be TRBD1 (6 bases). The CDR3 is 13 amino acids. From germline, CDR1 is ENHRY and CDR2 SYGVKD. The V end was cut by 4 bases, the J end by 4 bases, with 10 bases between. CDR3 sequence: CAISVDRITEAFF. CDR3 DNA: TGTGCCATCAGTGTAGACAGGATCACTGAAGCTTTCTTT.

This clonotype was found a few times. The V call is TRBV9, the J call TRBJ2-6; weak D call: TRBD2 (5 bases). The CDR3 length is 15 residues. Per the germline V gene, CDR1 is SGDLS and CDR2 is YYNGEE. The V gene lost 1 base and the J gene lost 2 bases, with 7 bases spanning the gap. The CDR3 reads CASSVPRAGANVLTF. The CDR3 region has the DNA TGTGCCAGCAGCGTACCGAGGGCTGGGGCCAACGTCCTGACTTTC.

Many counts were recorded for this clonotype. Here the CDR3 DNA reads TGTGCCAGCAGTTCCTCTTTCGGCTCTGGGGCCAACGTCCTGACTTTC. This translates into CASSSSFGSGANVLTF. The V gene is TRBV6-2 or TRBV6-3, the J gene TRBJ2-6; D remains ambiguous. Germline lookup yields CDR1 MNHEY and CDR2 SVGEGT. This CDR3 has 16 amino acids. V was cut by 4 bases and J by 0 bases, with 10 bases left in between.

This clonotype was detected ten times or more. The chain uses TRBV6-2 or TRBV6-3 and TRBJ1-1; D is perhaps TRBD1 (5 bases). This CDR3 comprises 15 residues. CDR1 is MNHEY and CDR2 is SVGEGT in the germline V gene. The ends were cut back, 6 bases at V and 0 bases at J, with 14 bases in the middle. CDR3 sequence: CASRLQAAMNTEAFF. CDR3 nucleotides: TGTGCCAGCAGATTACAGGCCGCGATGAACACTGAAGCTTTCTTT.

The chain couples TRBV5-1 to TRBJ2-7, with unresolved D. The CDR3 runs to 12 residues. Trimming removed 0 bases from V and 5 bases from J, with 6 bases in between. From germline, CDR1 is SGHRS and CDR2 YFSETQ. In DNA form, the CDR3 reads TGCGCCAGCAGCTTGGAGTCGGACGAGCAGTACTTC. Its translation: CASSLESDEQYF. Full variable domain (outside the CDR3, taken from reference TRBV5-1 and TRBJ2-7): KAGVTQTPRYLIKTRGQQVTLSCSPISGHRSVSWYQQTPGQGLQFLFEYFSETQRNKGNFPGRFSGRQFSNSRSEMNVSTLELGDSALYLCASSLESDEQYFGPGTRLTVT.

V usage is TRBV25-1 and J usage is TRBJ2-5, with D possibly matching TRBD1 (6 bases). Trimming cost V 5 bases and J 0 bases, with 13 bases left between them. This CDR3 is built from 15 residues. Germline loops: CDR1 MGHDK, CDR2 SYGVNS. CDR3 nucleotides: TGTGCCAGCAGTCAGGGGATAGGAGACCAAGAGACCCAGTACTTC. This codes for CASSQGIGDQETQYF.

This chain uses TRBV4-2 with TRBJ2-7, with D uncertain. V was shortened by 0 bases and J by 3 bases, with 15 bases between the two germline ends. The germline V gene encodes CDR1 LGHNA and CDR2 YNFKEQ. This CDR3 contains 16 residues. The CDR3 spells CASSQDVAETIYEQYF. The CDR3 DNA reads TGTGCCAGCAGCCAAGATGTGGCAGAGACCATCTACGAGCAGTACTTC.

Regarding this clonotype: At one boundary the junction diverges from the germline segment, which might be a read error. The CDR3 spells CASSSPAGEPSAVRF. CDR3 sequence (DNA): TGTGCCAGCAGCTCCCCGGCGGGAGAGCCTTCGGCAGTACGCTTC. The chain carries TRBV7-9 and TRBJ2-7; 7 positions agree with TRBD2. CDR3 length: 15 amino acids. Germline CDR1 and CDR2: SEHNR and FQNEAQ (reference sequence).